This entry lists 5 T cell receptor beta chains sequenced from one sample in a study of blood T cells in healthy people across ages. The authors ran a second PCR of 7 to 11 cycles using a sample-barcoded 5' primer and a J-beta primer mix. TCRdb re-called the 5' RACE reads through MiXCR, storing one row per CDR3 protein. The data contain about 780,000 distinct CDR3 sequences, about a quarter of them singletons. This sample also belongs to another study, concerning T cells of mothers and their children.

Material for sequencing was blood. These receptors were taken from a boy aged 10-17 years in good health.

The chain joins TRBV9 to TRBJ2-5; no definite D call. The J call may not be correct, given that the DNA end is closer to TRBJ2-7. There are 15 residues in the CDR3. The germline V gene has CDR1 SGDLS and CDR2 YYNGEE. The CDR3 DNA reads TGTGCCAGCAGCGTAGGACCGCCAGAGTCCTACGAGCAGTACTTC. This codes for CASSVGPPESYEQYF.

The CDR3 nucleotides read TGTGCCAGCAGTTTAGCGGCTGCGGGCAATCAGCCCCAGCATTTT. It translates to CASSLAAAGNQPQHF. The V and J genes are TRBV28 and TRBJ1-5; D call uncertain. V lost 2 bases, J lost 2 bases, and 10 bases lay in between. Per germline, CDR1 MDHEN and CDR2 SYDVKM. The CDR3 runs to 15 residues. The full variable domain, its missing parts supplied by reference TRBV28 and TRBJ1-5, is DVKVTQSSRYLVKRTGEKVFLECVQDMDHENMFWYRQDPGLGLRLIYFSYDVKMKEKGDIPEGYSVSREKKERFSLILESASTNQTSMYLCASSLAAAGNQPQHFGDGTRLSIL.

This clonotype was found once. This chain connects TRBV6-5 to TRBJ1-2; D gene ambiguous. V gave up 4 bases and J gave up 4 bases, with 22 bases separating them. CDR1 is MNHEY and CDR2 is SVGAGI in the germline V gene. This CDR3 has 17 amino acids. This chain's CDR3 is CASSSSRSLPSGYGYTF. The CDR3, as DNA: TGTGCCAGCAGTTCCTCGAGATCCCTCCCCAGTGGCTATGGCTACACCTTC.

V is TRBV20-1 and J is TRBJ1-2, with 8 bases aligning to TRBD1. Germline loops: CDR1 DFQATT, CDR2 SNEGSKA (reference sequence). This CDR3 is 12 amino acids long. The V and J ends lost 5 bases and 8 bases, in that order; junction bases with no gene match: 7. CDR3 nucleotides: TGCAGTGCTCCCCGGGGGACAGGCGGCTACACCTTC. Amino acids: CSAPRGTGGYTF.

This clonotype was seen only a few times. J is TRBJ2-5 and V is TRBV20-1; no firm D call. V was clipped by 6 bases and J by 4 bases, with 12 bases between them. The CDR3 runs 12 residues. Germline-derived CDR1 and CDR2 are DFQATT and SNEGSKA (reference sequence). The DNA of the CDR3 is TGCAGTGCCCGGACCGGTTCAGAGACCCAGTACTTC. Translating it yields CSARTGSETQYF.